A selection of T cell receptor beta chains follows, all from one sample in a study of T cells in Graves' hyperthyroidism and ophthalmopathy. Each CDR3 protein gets one entry after TCRdb re-called the multiplex PCR reads with MiXCR. Among 550,000 to 850,000 distinct CDR3 sequences, 18% were seen once, and the ten largest hold 16%. The source material was blood. The receptor set was obtained from a woman aged 50 to 60 with Graves' hyperthyroidism that later progressed to Graves' ophthalmopathy. CDR3s include the opening cysteine and the closing phenylalanine or tryptophan.

length	V	CDR3
13	TRBV2	CASARGRIEKLFF
12	TRBV2	CASSGSSQPQHF
15	TRBV18	CASSRTQGSNEKLFF
15	TRBV2	CASSYPGIGEFGYTF
12	TRBV20-1	CSASDTNTEAFF
17	TRBV6-2/TRBV6-3	CASSYPYAGEGTDTQYF
16	TRBV7-2	CASSLVSGVTSGELFF
19	TRBV11-2	CASSTRGLAGNANTGELFF
13	TRBV6-2/TRBV6-3	CASSVQYQETQYF
13	TRBV24-1	CATSDLLTETQYF
13	TRBV12-3/TRBV12-4	CASSRAGGTEAFF
15	TRBV3-1	CASSPGQEHTDTQYF
13	TRBV7-2	CASSTTGAYEQYF
19	TRBV6-6	CASSYGIISLVGADTEAFF
15	TRBV5-4	CASSLRKAGRETQYF
15	TRBV5-1	CASSWLDSRSYEQYF
15	TRBV14	CASSHGQGRFGELFF
14	TRBV5-1	CASSMVVQNTEAFF
14	TRBV3-1	CASSKQGFGTEAFF
16	TRBV30	CAWESPGTGSNQPQHF
14	TRBV18	CASSPGPTGNTIYF
14	TRBV6-1	CASSFFSGGETQYF
15	TRBV2	CASSVESGGLGKLFF
14	TRBV3-1	CASSQQRELNEQYF
17	TRBV5-5	CASSLQGQAPVDQPQHF
11	TRBV15	CATSVGGPQHF
17	TRBV20-1	CSADTKQGPLLNQPQHF
15	TRBV19	CASSMQGAGNTEAFF
13	TRBV10-3	CAISWTENTEAFF
14	TRBV3-1	CASSQERGTQPQHF
13	TRBV20-1	CSAGGRTLQPQHF
14	TRBV12-3/TRBV12-4	CASRYEAANTEAFF
16	TRBV3-1	CASSQEPSGRTDTQYF
14	TRBV10-3	CAIRDRGQTGELFF
15	TRBV5-1	CASSWHRGMNTEAFF
14	TRBV6-1	CASTPGRWNTEAFF
13	TRBV27	CASSFNGEDTQYF
16	TRBV14	CASRQTDRMNTGELFF
13	TRBV5-1	CASSLRLQGEQFF
14	TRBV7-2	CASSFNRDSTEAFF
13	TRBV6-1	CASNWDSNQPQHF
15	TRBV7-2	CASSLALGQEETQYF
15	TRBV5-6	CASSLVGDRKETQYF
15	TRBV5-1	CASSLVADMNTEAFF
15	TRBV2	CASRVAGGPYNEQFF
16	TRBV7-3	CASSLYAWDRVTEAFF